Included here is one TCR beta chain sequence, with context. This sample stems from a study of blood T cell repertoires in COVID-19. About the study: From T cells, B-cell-depleted T cells, or PBMCs came the material, which was cDNA or gDNA.

The CDR3 loop spans 13 amino acids. Trimming removed 6 bases from V and 3 bases from J, with 11 bases in between. Germline V gene data show CDR1 as MNHEY and CDR2 as SMNVEV (reference sequence). How the authors handled the data: Reference gene primer amplification gave estimated nucleated cell counts. The repertoire was sequenced with immunoSEQ multiplex PCR; TCRdb's copy has only in-frame clones and lacks some. D and trimming were read from the DNA, whereas the V and J calls and clone size are those reported in that table. The sample includes about 190,000 clones, roughly 86% of them seen just once.

The specimen was peripheral blood. The sequence was collected from a young man with active or convalescent COVID-19. This chain joins TRBV27 and TRBJ2-5, with D tentatively TRBD1 (6 bases). The CDR3 is CASRRHREETQYF. In DNA form, the CDR3 reads TGTGCCAGCAGGCGCCACAGGGAAGAGACCCAGTACTTC.